The 12 T cell receptor beta chains in this list originate from one sample, sequenced in a study of cytomegalovirus exposure and HLA in healthy donors. Amplification used 60 Vbeta primers and 13 Jbeta primers. The protocol was immunoSEQ multiplex PCR, while the TCRdb copy is restricted to in-frame clones and leaves out a portion. The sample shows roughly 150,000 clones, about two thirds of them seen only once. The material sequenced was PBMCs. Receptors were obtained from a man younger than 45 in good health and CMV-seropositive.

This clone has just a few counts. The chain employs TRBV5-1 and TRBJ2-3; TRBD2 matches 7 bases. The CDR3 has 15 amino acids. V was pared by 4 bases and J by 1 base, with 6 bases of the junction left unmatched. In germline, CDR1 is SGHRS, CDR2 YFSETQ. The CDR3 protein is CASSGRDYGTDTQYF. As DNA, the CDR3 is TGCGCCAGCAGCGGCCGGGACTACGGCACAGATACGCAGTATTTT. Full variable domain (outside the CDR3, taken from reference TRBV5-1 and TRBJ2-3): KAGVTQTPRYLIKTRGQQVTLSCSPISGHRSVSWYQQTPGQGLQFLFEYFSETQRNKGNFPGRFSGRQFSNSRSEMNVSTLELGDSALYLCASSGRDYGTDTQYFGPGTRLTVL.

This clone was seen more than once but under ten times. The V call is TRBV7-8, the J call TRBJ1-1; 7 nucleotides agree with TRBD1. The CDR3 has 15 amino acids. Trimming cost V 2 bases and J 2 bases; bases outside gene matches: 5. Germline V gene sequence: CDR1 SGHVS, CDR2 FQNEAQ. The CDR3 nucleotides are TGTGCCAGCAGCTTACAGACAGGGAGTAACACTGAAGCTTTCTTT. Its protein product is CASSLQTGSNTEAFF.

V is TRBV5-1 and J is TRBJ1-1; a possible D gene is TRBD1 (5 bases). The CDR3 runs 15 residues. Looked up from germline, CDR1 is SGHRS and CDR2 is YFSETQ. V lost 4 bases, J lost 5 bases, and 18 bases lay in between. The CDR3 is CASSPIGGGSTEAFF. The CDR3 coding sequence is TGCGCCAGCAGCCCAATCGGGGGAGGGTCGACTGAAGCTTTCTTT.

This chain uses TRBV9 with TRBJ2-2; TRBD2 is a possible D gene (6 bases). Per germline, CDR1 SGDLS and CDR2 YYNGEE. The CDR3 loop spans 17 amino acids. The V and J ends lost 0 bases and 0 bases respectively, with 12 bases between them. CDR3 amino acids: CASSVGTTYTNTGELFF. The CDR3 nucleotides read TGTGCCAGCAGCGTAGGGACTACCTATACGAACACCGGGGAGCTGTTTTTT.

This clone was picked up a small number of times. J is TRBJ2-7 and V is TRBV4-2; TRBD2 matches at 11 bases. This CDR3 is 15 amino acids long. With 0 bases clipped from V and 2 bases from J, the junction kept 0 bases outside the gene matches. CDR1 is LGHNA and CDR2 is YNFKEQ in the germline V gene. The DNA for the CDR3 is TGTGCCAGCAGCCAAGATAGCGGGAGGGCCTACGAGCAGTACTTC. Translation gives CASSQDSGRAYEQYF.

This sequence joins TRBV11-2 and TRBJ2-1, with 10 bases fitting TRBD1. The CDR3 extends over 15 amino acids. Per the germline V gene, CDR1 is SGHAT and CDR2 is FQNNGV. Trimming cost V 3 bases and J 8 bases; bases outside gene matches: 7. CDR3 bases: TGTGCCAGCAGCTTTTCGGGACAGGGGTTCGATGAGCAGTTCTTC. Encoded protein: CASSFSGQGFDEQFF.

The chain has TRBV10-2 and TRBJ2-7, with D tentatively TRBD1 (5 bases). Germline values: CDR1 WSHSY, CDR2 SAAADI. V lost 2 bases to trimming and J lost 3 bases, with 8 bases between them. The CDR3 contains 13 residues. The CDR3 coding sequence is TGCGCCAGCAGTGAGGACCAGGGCTACGAGCAGTACTTC. Translation: CASSEDQGYEQYF.

CDR3 sequence (DNA): TGTGCCAGCAGGGCAGGGAACACTGAAGCTTTCTTT. Translation: CASRAGNTEAFF. The chain joins TRBV6-4 to TRBJ1-1; D call uncertain. V lost 6 bases, J lost 1 base, and 6 bases lay in between. This CDR3 spans 12 amino acids. Per the germline V gene, CDR1 is MRHNA and CDR2 is SNTAGT.

J is TRBJ2-7 and V is TRBV5-1; 7 positions agree with TRBD1. The V and J ends lost 4 bases and 2 bases, in that order; junction bases with no gene match: 9. The CDR3 spans 15 residues. Germline V lookup: CDR1 SGHRS, CDR2 YFSETQ. The DNA of the CDR3 is TGCGCCAGCAGCATAACAGGGGTTCCGACCTACGAGCAGTACTTC. This sequence encodes CASSITGVPTYEQYF.

V and J are TRBV5-5 and TRBJ1-1; 7 nucleotides match TRBD1. With 4 bases clipped from V and 1 base from J, the junction kept 4 bases outside the gene matches. Per germline, CDR1 SGHKS and CDR2 YYEKEE (reference sequence). The CDR3 is 14 amino acids. The CDR3 here is CASSPGQANTEAFF. The CDR3 DNA is TGTGCCAGCAGCCCAGGACAGGCGAACACTGAAGCTTTCTTT.

The CDR3 spells CASSPGVDEQYF. The CDR3, as DNA: TGTGCCAGCAGCCCAGGGGTGGACGAGCAGTACTTC. This chain connects TRBV7-9 to TRBJ2-7; tentative D call: TRBD1 (6 bases). The V end lost 5 bases, the J end lost 5 bases, and 10 bases lay between the germline ends. This CDR3 has 12 amino acids. The germline gives CDR1 SEHNR, CDR2 FQNEAQ (reference sequence).

The rearrangement links TRBV5-1 to TRBJ1-6; 9 positions agree with TRBD1. Trimming took 6 bases from V and 5 from J; bases not matched to a gene: 6. The CDR3 is 15 residues long. CDR1 is SGHRS, CDR2 YFSETQ, per germline. CDR3 coding DNA: TGCGCCAGCACTCTCGGACAGGGGAATAATTCACCCCTCCACTTT. This translates into CASTLGQGNNSPLHF.